Below are 2 T cell receptor beta chains sequenced from a single sample in a study of CD8 T cells in ankylosing spondylitis. Notes on the study in general: What seemed typical of ankylosing spondylitis blood was a TCR beta motif built from about eight highly homologous variants.

Antigens for these TCRs are unknown. TCRdb re-called the 5' RACE reads with MiXCR, one entry per CDR3 protein. In the table there are about 460,000 distinct CDR3 sequences, about 5.2% of which are singletons. The sample was blood, either unsorted or a sorted T cell fraction (not recorded which). The receptors stem from a male donor with ankylosing spondylitis.

The chain carries TRBV20-1 and TRBJ2-3; D is uncertain. The CDR3 is made up of 14 amino acids. Germline V gene lookup returns CDR1 DFQATT and CDR2 SNEGSKA (reference sequence). V lost 0 bases to trimming and J lost 4 bases, with 11 bases between them. CDR3 bases: TGCAGTGCTAGAGATTCCCCGATCCCAGATACGCAGTATTTT. This translates into CSARDSPIPDTQYF.

This chain uses TRBV12-3 or TRBV12-4 with TRBJ2-7, with 7 bases aligning to TRBD1. The CDR3 loop spans 14 amino acids. J gave up 5 bases and V 5 bases, and 9 bases lay outside the gene matches. CDR3 coding DNA: TGTGCCAGCAGTGCGTTCACAGGGGTCAACGAGCAGTACTTC. This encodes CASSAFTGVNEQYF.